The subject of this entry is one T cell receptor (beta chain). The CDR3 has 15 amino acids. The V and J ends lost 3 bases and 4 bases respectively, with 15 bases between them. CDR1 is LNHNV, CDR2 YYDKDF, per germline (reference sequence). This sample is drawn from a study of cytomegalovirus exposure and HLA in healthy donors. The PCR used 60 Vbeta and 13 Jbeta primers. Data came from immunoSEQ multiplex PCR; TCRdb stores just in-frame clones and leaves some out. Counted here are 150,000 to 200,000 clones, 75% to 90% occurring once; the ten biggest clones make up about 2%. The rearrangement uses TRBV15 and TRBJ1-2; D remains ambiguous. The TCR comes from a human donor in good health. The sample taken for sequencing was PBMCs. The CDR3 reads CATSSSGRRSYGYTF. CDR3 DNA: TGTGCCACCAGCAGCTCCGGGAGGAGAAGCTATGGCTACACCTTC. The whole variable domain, remainder taken from reference TRBV15 and TRBJ1-2, is DAMVIQNPRYQVTQFGKPVTLSCSQTLNHNVMYWYQQKSSQAPKLLFHYYDKDFNNEADTPDNFQSRRPNTSFCFLDIRSPGLGDTAMYLCATSSSGRRSYGYTFGSGTRLTVV.